The rows below give T cell receptor beta chains drawn from one sample of a study of technical replicates of blood from several donors. Clones were read by immunoSEQ multiplex PCR, and TCRdb kept only the in-frame ones, dropping some. The sample carries around 80,000 clones, 89% recorded once. The source material was T cells isolated from PBMCs. These receptors were taken from a human donor in good health. Both conserved end residues are part of each CDR3. A D gene is named only where the DNA matches it firmly. Clone size is stated in some rows and not others, as once, few, many or a class when expanded.

cdr3_nt: TGCGCCAGCAGTGAGGGGACAGGGCCCTATGGCTACACCTTC
cdr3_aa: CASSEGTGPYGYTF
d_call: TRBD1
clone_size: -
j_call: TRBJ1-2
v_call: TRBV10-2

cdr3_nt: TGTGCCAGCAGTTTGTGGGGACAGGGATTTGATGAGCAGTTCTTC
cdr3_aa: CASSLWGQGFDEQFF
d_call: TRBD1
clone_size: -
j_call: TRBJ2-1
v_call: TRBV27

cdr3_nt: TGTGCCTGGAGTGTAAATGTAAGGGCTAGCGGTCACTACAATGAGCAGTTCTTC
cdr3_aa: CAWSVNVRASGHYNEQFF
d_call: TRBD2
clone_size: -
j_call: TRBJ2-1
v_call: TRBV30

cdr3_nt: TGTGCCAGCAGACTGAGGGAGAGTGGCAATCAGCCCCAGCATTTT
cdr3_aa: CASRLRESGNQPQHF
d_call: -
clone_size: once
j_call: TRBJ1-5
v_call: TRBV2

cdr3_nt: TGTGCCAGCAGTTACTCGGCAGGGGACGAGCAGTACTTC
cdr3_aa: CASSYSAGDEQYF
d_call: -
clone_size: -
j_call: TRBJ2-7
v_call: TRBV6-5

cdr3_nt: TGTGCCAGCGGACTAGGCCCATACACTGAAGCTTTCTTT
cdr3_aa: CASGLGPYTEAFF
d_call: -
clone_size: -
j_call: TRBJ1-1
v_call: TRBV11-3

cdr3_nt: TGTGCCAGCAGCTTGGAGGGACTAGCGTTCGATGAGCAGTTCTTC
cdr3_aa: CASSLEGLAFDEQFF
d_call: TRBD2
clone_size: -
j_call: TRBJ2-1
v_call: TRBV5-4

cdr3_nt: TGTGCCAGCAGCTTTACCGGGACTTACTCCTACGAGCAGTACTTC
cdr3_aa: CASSFTGTYSYEQYF
d_call: -
clone_size: -
j_call: TRBJ2-7
v_call: TRBV9

cdr3_nt: TGTGCCAGCAGCTCACAGGGGTTTCAGCCCCAGCATTTT
cdr3_aa: CASSSQGFQPQHF
d_call: TRBD1
clone_size: -
j_call: TRBJ1-5
v_call: TRBV7-2

cdr3_nt: TGTGCCAGCAGTTTTGGGGGCGAGACTGAAGCTTTCTTT
cdr3_aa: CASSFGGETEAFF
d_call: -
clone_size: few
j_call: TRBJ1-1
v_call: TRBV27

cdr3_nt: TGTGCCAGTAGTACGGGACTAGCGGAGACCCAGTACTTC
cdr3_aa: CASSTGLAETQYF
d_call: TRBD2
clone_size: -
j_call: TRBJ2-5
v_call: TRBV19

cdr3_nt: TGTGCCAGCAGTGAAGTCCTAGCGGGAGAAGAGACCCAGTACTTC
cdr3_aa: CASSEVLAGEETQYF
d_call: TRBD2
clone_size: -
j_call: TRBJ2-5
v_call: TRBV2

cdr3_nt: TGTGCCAGCTCTCCCCGACTAGCGGGACTCAACGAGCAGTACTTC
cdr3_aa: CASSPRLAGLNEQYF
d_call: TRBD2
clone_size: -
j_call: TRBJ2-7
v_call: TRBV18

cdr3_nt: TGTGCCAGCAGCCATTTGCCGGGACAGGGCGTTTCCACTGAAGCTTTCTTT
cdr3_aa: CASSHLPGQGVSTEAFF
d_call: TRBD1
clone_size: -
j_call: TRBJ1-1
v_call: TRBV7-9

cdr3_nt: TGTGCCAGCAGCTTTAGGGGGGGCACTGAAGCTTTCTTT
cdr3_aa: CASSFRGGTEAFF
d_call: -
clone_size: -
j_call: TRBJ1-1
v_call: TRBV7-3

cdr3_nt: TGTGCCAGCAGCCCGACTAGCGGGGGGGAGACCCAGTACTTC
cdr3_aa: CASSPTSGGETQYF
d_call: TRBD2
clone_size: -
j_call: TRBJ2-5
v_call: TRBV7-3

cdr3_nt: TGTGCCAGCAGCCAATCGACTAGCGGGAGACAAAAGACCCAGTACTTC
cdr3_aa: CASSQSTSGRQKTQYF
d_call: TRBD2
clone_size: -
j_call: TRBJ2-5
v_call: TRBV4-2

cdr3_nt: TGTGCCAGCAGCTCCCGCGAACCCCAGCATTTT
cdr3_aa: CASSSREPQHF
d_call: -
clone_size: -
j_call: TRBJ1-5
v_call: TRBV28

cdr3_nt: TGTGCCAGCAGTTTATTTCGGGGTTGGTACGAGCAGTACTTC
cdr3_aa: CASSLFRGWYEQYF
d_call: -
clone_size: -
j_call: TRBJ2-7
v_call: TRBV27

cdr3_nt: TGTGCCAGCAGTTCAACAGGGTCCGGGCTCTTC
cdr3_aa: CASSSTGSGLF
d_call: -
clone_size: -
j_call: TRBJ2-1
v_call: TRBV6-6

cdr3_nt: TGCGCCAGCAGCCTAATAGACAGTTCCGGGGAGCTGTTTTTT
cdr3_aa: CASSLIDSSGELFF
d_call: -
clone_size: -
j_call: TRBJ2-2
v_call: TRBV5-1

cdr3_nt: TGTGCCAGCAGTGAAACGCGGGGGGCAGATACGCAGTATTTT
cdr3_aa: CASSETRGADTQYF
d_call: TRBD2
clone_size: -
j_call: TRBJ2-3
v_call: TRBV25-1

cdr3_nt: TGTGCCAGCAGCGTAGGGGCGACAGGGCCTCACCAAGAGACCCAGTACTTC
cdr3_aa: CASSVGATGPHQETQYF
d_call: TRBD1
clone_size: once
j_call: TRBJ2-5
v_call: TRBV9

cdr3_nt: TGTGCCAGCTCACGGGACAGTTCCTACTCTGGAAACACCATATATTTT
cdr3_aa: CASSRDSSYSGNTIYF
d_call: TRBD1
clone_size: -
j_call: TRBJ1-3
v_call: TRBV18

cdr3_nt: TGCGCCAGCAGCTTGGGCTCAGGCACCACTGAAGCTTTCTTT
cdr3_aa: CASSLGSGTTEAFF
d_call: -
clone_size: -
j_call: TRBJ1-1
v_call: TRBV5-1

cdr3_nt: TGTGCCAGCAGCTTGGGTCAGGGAATTACGACAGATACGCAGTATTTT
cdr3_aa: CASSLGQGITTDTQYF
d_call: -
clone_size: -
j_call: TRBJ2-3
v_call: TRBV5-6

cdr3_nt: TGCGCCAGCAGTCCCGGACAGGGGAGCTCCTACGAGCAGTACTTC
cdr3_aa: CASSPGQGSSYEQYF
d_call: TRBD1
clone_size: -
j_call: TRBJ2-7
v_call: TRBV10-1

cdr3_nt: TGTGCCAGCAGCTTGACAGATTATGGCTACACCTTC
cdr3_aa: CASSLTDYGYTF
d_call: -
clone_size: -
j_call: TRBJ1-2
v_call: TRBV5-6

cdr3_nt: TGCGCCAGCAGCTTGGATGCGGGACTTGGGGACATTCAGTACTTC
cdr3_aa: CASSLDAGLGDIQYF
d_call: -
clone_size: once
j_call: TRBJ2-4
v_call: TRBV5-1

cdr3_nt: TGCGCCAGCAGCTGGGGGACTGTGGGGGATCTCTACGAGCAGTACTTC
cdr3_aa: CASSWGTVGDLYEQYF
d_call: -
clone_size: -
j_call: TRBJ2-7
v_call: TRBV5-1

cdr3_nt: TGTGCCAGCTCGGACAATACTGGATTATCTAACTATGGCTACACCTTC
cdr3_aa: CASSDNTGLSNYGYTF
d_call: -
clone_size: -
j_call: TRBJ1-2
v_call: TRBV18

cdr3_nt: TGTGCCAGCAGTACTAGTTCTCTCTACAATGAGCAGTTCTTC
cdr3_aa: CASSTSSLYNEQFF
d_call: -
clone_size: -
j_call: TRBJ2-1
v_call: TRBV6-1

cdr3_nt: TGCAGTGCAACGGAGTTCACTGAAGCTTTCTTT
cdr3_aa: CSATEFTEAFF
d_call: -
clone_size: medium-sized
j_call: TRBJ1-1
v_call: TRBV20-1

cdr3_nt: TGCGCCAGCAGCCCCTCGGGACTAGCGAGCTCCTACAATGAGCAGTTCTTC
cdr3_aa: CASSPSGLASSYNEQFF
d_call: TRBD2
clone_size: -
j_call: TRBJ2-1
v_call: TRBV5-1

cdr3_nt: TGTGCCAGCAGCAGGGGGCGCGAGTACGAGCAGTACTTC
cdr3_aa: CASSRGREYEQYF
d_call: TRBD1
clone_size: -
j_call: TRBJ2-7
v_call: TRBV6-5

cdr3_nt: TGTGCCAGCAGTTATAGGGGGACGGCCGGGGAGCTGTTTTTT
cdr3_aa: CASSYRGTAGELFF
d_call: -
clone_size: -
j_call: TRBJ2-2
v_call: TRBV27

cdr3_nt: TGTGCCAGCAGTGCAAGTACAGGGTCCTACAATGAGCAGTTCTTC
cdr3_aa: CASSASTGSYNEQFF
d_call: -
clone_size: once
j_call: TRBJ2-1
v_call: TRBV2

cdr3_nt: TGTGCCAGCAGTCCAGAAACAGGGGGCGCTCATGAAGCTTTCTTT
cdr3_aa: CASSPETGGAHEAFF
d_call: TRBD1
clone_size: -
j_call: TRBJ1-1
v_call: TRBV6-6

cdr3_nt: TGCGCCAGCAGCCCAAGGGGCCCCCCGAACACTGAAGCTTTCTTT
cdr3_aa: CASSPRGPPNTEAFF
d_call: -
clone_size: -
j_call: TRBJ1-1
v_call: TRBV5-1

cdr3_nt: TGTGCCAGCAGCCTAGACGGAGACAATGAGCAGTTCTTC
cdr3_aa: CASSLDGDNEQFF
d_call: -
clone_size: -
j_call: TRBJ2-1
v_call: TRBV9